Presented here are 13 T cell receptor beta chains from one specimen sequenced in a study of cytomegalovirus exposure and HLA in healthy donors. PCR was performed using 60 Vbeta and 13 Jbeta primers. Libraries were prepared by immunoSEQ multiplex PCR; TCRdb keeps only in-frame clonotypes and omits some of them. The sample has tens of thousands of clones; about 66% are singletons. The material sequenced was PBMCs. The receptors were sampled from a man aged 45 to 65 in good health and CMV-seropositive.

The DNA for the CDR3 is TGTGCCAGCAGGTCCCAGAACACCGGGGAGCTGTTTTTT. This codes for CASRSQNTGELFF. The V call is TRBV28, the J call TRBJ2-2; D not resolved. CDR3 length equals 13 residues. V lost 6 bases to trimming and J lost 1 base, with 6 bases between them. Germline V gene data show CDR1 as MDHEN and CDR2 as SYDVKM.

This clone appeared a single time. The V call is TRBV10-3, the J call TRBJ2-2; D may be TRBD1 (5 bases). CDR3 length: 16 residues. Germline V gene sequence: CDR1 ENHRY, CDR2 SYGVKD. The V gene lost 2 bases and the J gene lost 2 bases, with 12 bases spanning the gap. The CDR3 DNA follows: TGTGCCATCAGTGAGCTTCGGACACCTAACACCGGGGAGCTGTTTTTT. Translated: CAISELRTPNTGELFF.

V and J are TRBV7-2 and TRBJ1-6; TRBD1 is a possible D gene (6 bases). The ends were cut back, 7 bases at V and 6 bases at J, with 16 bases in the middle. CDR3 length: 15 residues. Germline V gene lookup returns CDR1 SGHTA and CDR2 FQGNSA. CDR3 coding DNA: TGTGCCAGCACCAACCATCCAGGGGTTAATTCACCCCTCCACTTT. Its translation: CASTNHPGVNSPLHF.

This clone occurred a few times. The rearrangement joins TRBV13 to TRBJ2-1; 14 positions agree with TRBD2. This CDR3 has 19 amino acids. V lost 3 bases to trimming and J lost 0 bases; unmatched junction nucleotides: 7. Germline V CDR1 and CDR2: PRHDT, FYEKMQ (reference sequence). In DNA, the CDR3 is TGTGCCAGCAGCTTGGGGGGACTAGCGGGGGCTGACTCCTACAATGAGCAGTTCTTC. Protein: CASSLGGLAGADSYNEQFF.

The V call is TRBV6-5, the J call TRBJ2-1; TRBD1 matches 10 bases. In germline, CDR1 is MNHEY, CDR2 SVGAGI. This CDR3 region has 15 residues. V trimming: 4 bases; J trimming: 7 bases; junction bases outside the gene matches: 7. CDR3 in amino acids: CASSSRDRGGNEQFF. CDR3 in DNA: TGTGCCAGCAGTTCCCGGGACAGGGGAGGGAATGAGCAGTTCTTC.

The chain uses TRBV19 and TRBJ2-7; D possibly corresponds to TRBD2 (6 bases). Looked up from germline, CDR1 is LNHDA and CDR2 is SQIVND (reference sequence). The ends were cut back, 0 bases at V and 3 bases at J, with 12 bases in the middle. The CDR3 totals 15 residues. The CDR3 nucleotides read TGTGCCAGTAGTATAGATCACTGGAGGGTCTACGAGCAGTACTTC. Its translation is CASSIDHWRVYEQYF.

This chain connects TRBV28 to TRBJ2-7; no firm D call. V was trimmed by 7 bases and J by 8 bases, leaving 12 bases between them. CDR3 length: 11 amino acids. CDR1 MDHEN and CDR2 SYDVKM come from the germline V gene. The CDR3 here is CASTTWAKQYF. CDR3 nucleotides: TGTGCCAGCACCACCTGGGCTAAGCAGTACTTC.

The chain links TRBV19 to TRBJ1-1; tentatively, D is TRBD1 (6 bases). The CDR3 runs to 13 residues. V gave up 4 bases and J gave up 5 bases, with 11 bases separating them. Germline V gives CDR1 LNHDA, CDR2 SQIVND (reference sequence). CDR3 sequence: CASSTTRGTEAFF. The CDR3 bases are TGTGCCAGTAGTACCACCAGGGGAACTGAAGCTTTCTTT.

The V gene is TRBV9, the J gene TRBJ1-2; D might be TRBD1 (6 bases). The CDR3 contains 15 residues. Germline CDR1 reads SGDLS; CDR2 reads YYNGEE. V lost 0 bases and J lost 1, with 10 bases in between. The CDR3 is CASSVGPGDNYGYTF. CDR3 nucleotides: TGTGCCAGCAGCGTAGGGCCAGGGGATAACTATGGCTACACCTTC.

The CDR3, as DNA: TGTGCCAGCAGCTCGACAGGGAGAGACAATGAGCAGTTCTTC. Protein product: CASSSTGRDNEQFF. The V call is TRBV5-4, the J call TRBJ2-1; 7 positions match TRBD1. This CDR3 is built from 14 residues. Germline assignment: CDR1 SGHNT and CDR2 YYREEE (reference sequence). V lost 3 bases, J lost 5 bases, and 5 bases stayed unmatched.

The chain employs TRBV11-3 and TRBJ2-1; D not resolved. Trimming pared 2 bases from V and 5 bases from J, leaving 7 bases between. From germline, CDR1 is SGHNT and CDR2 YENEEA. The CDR3 contains 13 residues. In DNA form, the CDR3 reads TGTGCCAGCAGCTTAACTATCGACAATGAGCAGTTCTTC. Translated, it gives CASSLTIDNEQFF.

The rearrangement uses TRBV28 and TRBJ1-5; D not certain. With 2 bases removed from V and 6 bases from J, the gap between germline ends came to 14 bases. This CDR3 contains 15 residues. Germline V gene data show CDR1 as MDHEN and CDR2 as SYDVKM. The CDR3 loop is CASSLSWEGVQPQHF. The CDR3 bases are TGTGCCAGCAGTTTAAGTTGGGAGGGAGTTCAGCCCCAGCATTTT.

The chain recombines TRBV6-1 with TRBJ1-1, with D unresolved. Looked up from germline, CDR1 is MNHNS and CDR2 is SASEGT. V shed 2 bases and J shed 0 bases, with 10 bases lying between them. The CDR3 has 15 residues. The DNA for the CDR3 is TGTGCCAGCAGTGAAATGCTAGCAATGAACACTGAAGCTTTCTTT. Protein product: CASSEMLAMNTEAFF.